This T cell receptor beta chain is drawn from a study of T cells in Graves' hyperthyroidism and ophthalmopathy. Researchers took RNA transcripts and amplified the TCR beta CDR3 regions from them. TCR CDR3 regions were first amplified by RT-PCR with HTBI primers. TCRdb analysed the multiplex PCR reads with MiXCR anew, one entry per CDR3 protein. Of hundreds of thousands of distinct CDR3 sequences in the sample, approximately 15% are singletons; the top ten hold 4.3%. Trimming cost V 9 bases and J 5 bases; bases outside gene matches: 13. The CDR3 spans 14 residues. The germline V gene has CDR1 MNHEY and CDR2 SMNVEV (reference sequence). This clonotype was found a few times.

Sequenced material: blood. V and J are TRBV27 and TRBJ2-7; the match to TRBD1 covers 7 bases. The receptor was isolated from a middle-aged woman with Graves' ophthalmopathy. The CDR3, as DNA: TGTGCCAGAAATTTGAGGGACAGTCCCCACGAGCAGTACTTC. Translation gives CARNLRDSPHEQYF.